The 17 T cell receptor beta chains presented below share a single source sample, sequenced in a study of human T cells and chemical hapten exposure. Unique molecular identifiers were attached to individual cDNA molecules within the library. MiXCR was run by TCRdb on the reads, yielding one entry per CDR3 protein. The sample yields around 120,000 distinct CDR3 sequences, approximately 9% seen once. From whole blood left unfractionated, total RNA was extracted. Sequencing input: whole blood. Every receptor here comes from a human donor in good health. Some clones in this sample may be carry-over from other donors' samples.

Comments on this clonotype: This may come from a read error, since a much larger clone is one base off. The chain has TRBV12-3 or TRBV12-4 and TRBJ2-3; the D is unclear. This CDR3 spans 14 amino acids. V lost 5 bases to trimming and J lost 2 bases, with 11 bases between them. For the CDR3, the DNA is TGTGCCAGCAGTACAAGGAGAATCACAGATACGCAGTATTTT. It specifies CASSTRRITDTQYF.

J is TRBJ2-7 and V is TRBV27, with D possibly being TRBD2 (5 bases). The germline gives CDR1 MNHEY, CDR2 SMNVEV (reference sequence). The CDR3 runs to 14 residues. V was clipped by 3 bases and J by 4 bases, with 13 bases between them. The CDR3 spells CASSLSLAGYEQYF. CDR3 nucleotide sequence: TGTGCCAGCAGTTTGAGCCTAGCTGGTTACGAGCAGTACTTC.

This clonotype has ten or more counts. V gene TRBV4-1 combines with J gene TRBJ2-5; the D is unclear. The V end lost 3 bases, the J end lost 4 bases, and 15 bases lay between the germline ends. Germline V gene sequence: CDR1 MGHRA, CDR2 YSYEKL. This CDR3 comprises 15 residues. The CDR3 reads CASSHLLASAETQYF. In nucleotides, the CDR3 is TGCGCCAGCAGCCATCTTCTGGCATCCGCAGAGACCCAGTACTTC.

This clonotype was seen many times. V gene TRBV11-2 combines with J gene TRBJ1-1; D remains unclear. CDR1 and CDR2 (germline): SGHAT, FQNNGV. V was clipped by 1 base and J by 6 bases, with 9 bases between them. The CDR3 covers 13 residues. This CDR3 is CASSLAGKAEAFF. CDR3 nucleotide sequence: TGTGCCAGCAGCTTAGCCGGAAAGGCTGAAGCTTTCTTT.

This clonotype occurred many times. J is TRBJ1-2 and V is TRBV9; D gene ambiguous. With 4 bases removed from V and 6 bases from J, the gap between germline ends came to 10 bases. This CDR3 region has 12 residues. Germline lookup yields CDR1 SGDLS and CDR2 YYNGEE. The CDR3, as DNA: TGTGCCAGCAGCCCATGGAATGATGGCTACACCTTC. Translation gives CASSPWNDGYTF.

The chain is built from TRBV3-1 and TRBJ2-7, with TRBD2 as a possible D gene (7 bases). The CDR3 length is 13 residues. The V end was cut by 6 bases, the J end by 6 bases, with 15 bases between. CDR1 is LGHDT, CDR2 YNNKEL, per germline (reference sequence). The CDR3 sequence: CASRLLGGVEQYF. CDR3 bases: TGTGCCAGCAGGCTCCTAGGGGGGGTCGAGCAGTACTTC.

This clonotype was counted a few times. The rearrangement uses TRBV12-3 or TRBV12-4 and TRBJ2-2; D is perhaps TRBD1 (5 bases). V was cut by 3 bases and J by 1 base, with 18 bases left in between. The CDR3 consists of 18 residues. In DNA, the CDR3 is TGTGCCAGCAGTTTTTTTATCATGGGGCAGGGGAACACCGGGGAGCTGTTTTTT. This gives the protein CASSFFIMGQGNTGELFF.

A few counts support this clonotype. This CDR3 is CASSESLQGMGKDTIYF. The CDR3 DNA sequence: TGTGCCAGCAGTGAATCCCTACAGGGGATGGGGAAGGACACCATATATTTT. The chain couples TRBV25-1 to TRBJ1-3; TRBD1 matches at 7 bases. Germline CDR1 and CDR2: MGHDK and SYGVNS. Germline trimming cut 1 base from V and 8 bases from J; bases unmatched to any gene: 14. CDR3 size: 17 residues.

This clonotype was detected only a few times. The gene calls are TRBV7-9 and TRBJ2-3, with 7 bases lining up with TRBD2. Germline V gene data show CDR1 as SEHNR and CDR2 as FQNEAQ (reference sequence). V trimming: 11 bases; J trimming: 2 bases; junction bases outside the gene matches: 7. This CDR3 comprises 13 residues. CDR3 sequence (DNA): TGTGCCTCACGGGCGGGGGTCACAGATACGCAGTATTTT. Encoded protein: CASRAGVTDTQYF.

Regarding this clonotype: A read error may be the cause here, since a much bigger clone is one base away. V and J are TRBV4-2 and TRBJ1-3; D gene unclear. Germline CDR1 and CDR2: LGHNA and YNFKEQ. The CDR3 is made up of 16 amino acids. V was shortened by 3 bases and J by 0 bases, with 12 bases between the two germline ends. The CDR3 region is CASSQERTNSGNTIYF. The CDR3 bases are TGTGCCAGCAGCCAGGAACGGACGAACTCTGGAAACACCATATATTTT.

Only a few counts were recorded for this clonotype. The rearrangement links TRBV19 to TRBJ2-1, with TRBD2 identical over 12 bases. Unmatched junction bases numbered 8, after V lost 5 bases and J lost 9 bases. Germline V gene data show CDR1 as LNHDA and CDR2 as SQIVND (reference sequence). This CDR3 spans 15 amino acids. In nucleotides, the CDR3 is TGTGCCAGTAGTTTACTAGCGGGGGGCTTTGGTGAGCAGTTCTTC. Protein: CASSLLAGGFGEQFF.

This clonotype was picked up a small number of times. The V gene is TRBV3-1, the J gene TRBJ2-2; no firm D call. CDR3 length: 13 residues. V was cut by 4 bases and J by 8 bases, with 11 bases left in between. Germline V gene lookup returns CDR1 LGHDT and CDR2 YNNKEL (reference sequence). In DNA form, the CDR3 reads TGTGCCAGCAGCCTTGGGGTGACGGGGGAGCTGTTTTTT. Translated, it gives CASSLGVTGELFF.

Regarding this clonotype: Possible read error: a much larger clone is one base away. This chain connects TRBV3-1 to TRBJ2-6, with TRBD1 matching over 10 bases. The CDR3 has 16 residues. Germline V gives CDR1 LGHDT, CDR2 YNNKEL (reference sequence). In DNA form, the CDR3 reads TGTGCCAGCAGCCCGACAGGGGGCTCTGGGGCCTACGTCCTGACTTTC. Residues: CASSPTGGSGAYVLTF.

This clonotype was picked up a small number of times. The chain recombines TRBV29-1 with TRBJ2-1; 13 bases match TRBD2. This CDR3 is 16 amino acids long. V was clipped by 3 bases and J by 0 bases; unmatched bases: 2. Germline V lookup: CDR1 SQVTM, CDR2 ANQGSEA. The CDR3 DNA reads as TGCAGCGTTGAGACTAGCGGGGGGAGCTCCTACAATGAGCAGTTCTTC. The encoded protein is CSVETSGGSSYNEQFF.

Of note for this clonotype: A much larger clone lies one base from this, so it may be a read error. V usage is TRBV10-2 and J usage is TRBJ1-2; D is uncertain. The germline CDR1 and CDR2 sequences are WSHSY and SAAADI. This CDR3 region has 14 residues. In DNA form, the CDR3 reads TGCGCCAGCTGTGAGTCGGGTACTAACTATGGCTACACCTTC. It encodes CASCESGTNYGYTF.

This clonotype has more than one count but fewer than ten. The rearrangement uses TRBV6-1 and TRBJ2-3; D possibly matches TRBD1 or TRBD2 (5 bases each). Germline lookup yields CDR1 MNHNS and CDR2 SASEGT. The CDR3 runs 14 residues. Trimming removed 3 bases from V and 2 bases from J, with 9 bases in between. Here the CDR3 reads CASSDWDLTDTQYF. DNA for the CDR3: TGTGCCAGCAGTGACTGGGACCTCACAGATACGCAGTATTTT.

A few counts support this clonotype. The V call is TRBV14, the J call TRBJ2-2, with 8 bases identical to TRBD1. The CDR3 extends over 16 amino acids. CDR1 and CDR2 from the germline V gene are SGHDN and FVKESK. Trimming cost V 4 bases and J 8 bases; bases outside gene matches: 12. The CDR3 region is CASSPTWTGPLGELFF. Written as DNA, the CDR3 is TGTGCCAGCAGCCCTACCTGGACAGGGCCTTTGGGGGAGCTGTTTTTT.